This T cell receptor beta chain was sequenced during a study of cytomegalovirus exposure and HLA in healthy donors. Whole-study context: An analysis done earlier identified 120 million or so unique TCR beta sequences from about 179 million T cells.

This clone was seen only a few times. Its antigen is as yet unknown. Whole-study findings and limits: The listing of 160 or so TCR beta chains classed them as cytomegalovirus-associated. Presence/absence results assume similar sequencing depth per donor, which may not hold.

Germline V CDR1 and CDR2: SGHAT, FQNNGV. There are 15 residues in the CDR3. Trimming pared 1 base from V and 3 bases from J, leaving 13 bases between. 60 Vbeta and 13 Jbeta primers were used in PCR. The repertoire was sequenced with immunoSEQ multiplex PCR; TCRdb's copy has only in-frame clones and lacks some. The sample yields about 130,000 clones, about 73% seen once. This chain joins TRBV11-2 and TRBJ2-7, with D perhaps TRBD1 (7 bases). The source is a woman aged 50 to 60 in good health and CMV-seropositive. The source material was PBMCs. For the CDR3, the DNA is TGTGCCAGCAGCTTAGGCAGGGGGGCGAACTACGAGCAGTACTTC. Translated: CASSLGRGANYEQYF.